The 21 T cell receptor beta chains below all came from one sample that was sequenced in a study of blood T cell repertoires in COVID-19. Here immunoSEQ multiplex PCR was the method, and the copy in TCRdb shows in-frame clones only, minus some. The sample holds about 41,000 clones, over 70% seen once. Material for sequencing was peripheral blood. These receptors all come from a woman aged 80 or over with active or convalescent COVID-19.

This clone occurred once. The chain couples TRBV27 to TRBJ2-1, with a possible D match to TRBD1 (6 bases). V was shortened by 5 bases and J by 4 bases, with 18 bases between the two germline ends. The CDR3 totals 16 residues. CDR1 and CDR2 (germline): MNHEY, SMNVEV (reference sequence). The CDR3 DNA reads as TGTGCCAGCAGTCTTTTCCAGAGGACAGAATACAATGAGCAGTTCTTC. It encodes CASSLFQRTEYNEQFF.

The rearrangement uses TRBV4-2 and TRBJ2-2, with 10 bases fitting TRBD2. The germline CDR1 and CDR2 sequences are LGHNA and YNFKEQ. J was trimmed by 3 bases and V by 4 bases; bases with no gene match: 2. The CDR3 length is 15 residues. Here the CDR3 DNA reads TGTGCCAGCAGCCCTCTAGCGGGAGACACCGGGGAGCTGTTTTTT. Protein sequence: CASSPLAGDTGELFF.

The chain combines TRBV5-1 with TRBJ2-1; 13 bases are a match to TRBD2. The CDR3 is 17 residues long. With 2 bases clipped from V and 8 bases from J, the junction kept 10 bases outside the gene matches. Germline V gives CDR1 SGHRS, CDR2 YFSETQ. The CDR3 here is CASSLGLLAGGSDEQFF. As DNA, the CDR3 is TGCGCCAGCAGCTTAGGCCTACTAGCGGGAGGGAGCGATGAGCAGTTCTTC.

V is TRBV3-1 (or the pseudogene TRBV3-2) and J is TRBJ2-1; D is unresolved. V dropped 1 base and J dropped 3 bases, with 13 bases sitting between them. There are 16 residues in the CDR3. Germline CDR1 LGHDT, CDR2 YNNKEL (reference sequence). The CDR3 DNA follows: TGTGCCAGCAGCCAAGTTTCACCGGCGGTCTACAATGAGCAGTTCTTC. Translating it yields CASSQVSPAVYNEQFF.

This clone was detected once. This chain joins TRBV30 and TRBJ1-1; a weak D match, TRBD1 (6 bases). Looked up from germline, CDR1 is GTSNPN and CDR2 is SVGIG (reference sequence). The V end lost 0 bases, the J end lost 7 bases, and 12 bases lay between the germline ends. The CDR3 sequence is 13 residues long. The CDR3 loop is CAWSVRRGGEAFF. CDR3 sequence (DNA): TGTGCCTGGAGTGTAAGAAGGGGGGGTGAAGCTTTCTTT.

The rearrangement uses TRBV27 and TRBJ2-1; a weak D match, TRBD2 (6 bases). V was pared by 6 bases and J by 0 bases, with 12 bases between. Germline V gene data show CDR1 as MNHEY and CDR2 as SMNVEV (reference sequence). The CDR3 sequence is 15 residues long. This CDR3 is CASRARDLSYNEQFF. CDR3 coding DNA: TGTGCCAGCAGAGCGCGGGACCTCTCCTACAATGAGCAGTTCTTC.

The gene calls are TRBV6-6 and TRBJ1-1; D is unclear. The germline V gene has CDR1 MNHNY and CDR2 SVGAGI (reference sequence). V shed 2 bases and J shed 0 bases, with 7 bases lying between them. The CDR3 length is 14 residues. The CDR3 is CASSYSEVNTEAFF. Written as DNA, the CDR3 is TGTGCCAGCAGTTACAGCGAAGTGAACACTGAAGCTTTCTTT.

The rearrangement joins TRBV7-2 to TRBJ1-5, with no clear D. Trimming took off 1 base at V and 9 bases at J, with 10 bases between the two ends. This CDR3 has 13 residues. Germline CDR1 is SGHTA and CDR2 is FQGNSA. CDR3 coding DNA: TGTGCCAGCAGCTTAGATAACGAGGTGCCCCAGCATTTT. Protein product: CASSLDNEVPQHF.

This chain links TRBV7-2 with TRBJ1-4; D remains ambiguous. CDR1 is SGHTA and CDR2 is FQGNSA in the germline V gene. The ends were cut back, 1 base at V and 8 bases at J, with 14 bases in the middle. This CDR3 is 15 amino acids long. CDR3 coding DNA: TGTGCCAGCAGCTTAGATCCCGGCGGTGAGGAAAAACTGTTTTTT. Encoded protein: CASSLDPGGEEKLFF.

The chain is built from TRBV18 and TRBJ2-5; 10 nucleotides agree with TRBD2. The germline gives CDR1 KGHSH, CDR2 LQKENI. This CDR3 contains 16 residues. Germline trimming cut 3 bases from V and 4 bases from J; bases unmatched to any gene: 8. For the CDR3, the DNA is TGTGCCAGCTCACCCGTGGGAGCGGGAGGGCGAGAGACCCAGTACTTC. Amino acid sequence: CASSPVGAGGRETQYF.

The chain carries TRBV27 and TRBJ1-5; weak D call: TRBD1 (6 bases). The CDR3 totals 14 residues. The V gene's germline CDR1 is MNHEY and CDR2 SMNVEV (reference sequence). V was clipped by 1 base and J by 6 bases, with 10 bases between them. CDR3 sequence reads: CASSLYGGPQPQHF. The CDR3, as DNA: TGTGCCAGCAGTTTATACGGGGGGCCTCAGCCCCAGCATTTT.

CDR3 in amino acids: CASSLWTGVAEKLFF. The CDR3 DNA sequence: TGTGCCAGTAGTCTTTGGACAGGGGTTGCGGAAAAACTGTTTTTT. The chain employs TRBV19 and TRBJ1-4; TRBD1 aligns across 9 bases. The CDR3 is 15 residues long. V shed 5 bases, J shed 8 bases, and the junction held 9 bases outside the gene matches. Germline loops: CDR1 LNHDA, CDR2 SQIVND (reference sequence).

The sample holds a few counts of this clone. The chain employs TRBV9 and TRBJ2-1, with 7 bases matching TRBD1. Unmatched junction bases numbered 12, after V lost 0 bases and J lost 0 bases. The CDR3 spans 19 residues. CDR1 is SGDLS, CDR2 YYNGEE, per germline. As DNA, the CDR3 is TGTGCCAGCAGCGTAGTAGGCTTGGTCGGGGACAGCTCCTACAATGAGCAGTTCTTC. Translating it yields CASSVVGLVGDSSYNEQFF. The full variable domain, its missing parts supplied by reference TRBV9 and TRBJ2-1, is DSGVTQTPKHLITATGQRVTLRCSPRSGDLSVYWYQQSLDQGLQFLIQYYNGEERAKGNILERFSAQQFPDLHSELNLSSLELGDSALYFCASSVVGLVGDSSYNEQFFGPGTRLTVL.

This chain uses TRBV3-1 (or the pseudogene TRBV3-2) with TRBJ2-1; 7 positions match TRBD2. The junction had 5 bases not matched to a gene; V was cut back by 0 bases and J by 6 bases. Germline CDR1 LGHDT, CDR2 YNNKEL (reference sequence). This CDR3 spans 15 amino acids. For the CDR3, the DNA is TGTGCCAGCAGCCAAGACGCGGGAGTCCCCAATGAGCAGTTCTTC. This gives the protein CASSQDAGVPNEQFF.

This clone was observed a single time. This chain joins TRBV30 and TRBJ2-3, with D uncertain. In germline, CDR1 is GTSNPN, CDR2 SVGIG (reference sequence). Between the trimmed V and J ends, which lost 7 bases and 5 bases, there was a span of 13 bases. This CDR3 has 12 amino acids. The CDR3 is CASGASGDTQYF. The CDR3 DNA is TGTGCCTCCGGAGCTAGTGGAGATACGCAGTATTTT.

The chain has TRBV6-5 and TRBJ1-5; D not resolved. Germline V gene data show CDR1 as MNHEY and CDR2 as SVGAGI. V was pared by 7 bases and J by 0 bases, with 10 bases between. The length of the CDR3 is 14 residues. The CDR3 sequence is CASTPQISNQPQHF. The DNA for the CDR3 is TGTGCCAGCACCCCGCAGATTAGCAATCAGCCCCAGCATTTT.

The rearrangement links TRBV5-5 to TRBJ2-1; tentatively, D is TRBD1 (5 bases). Germline V lookup: CDR1 SGHKS, CDR2 YYEKEE (reference sequence). Trimming left V 1 base short and J 0 bases short, with 14 bases between. The CDR3 length is 17 residues. Here the CDR3 reads CASSLWGGGFSYNEQFF. DNA for the CDR3: TGTGCCAGCAGCTTGTGGGGCGGCGGATTCTCCTACAATGAGCAGTTCTTC.

The J gene is TRBJ2-1, the V gene TRBV11-2, with 9 nucleotides matching TRBD2. This CDR3 has 16 amino acids. Germline V gene data show CDR1 as SGHAT and CDR2 as FQNNGV. V shed 1 base and J 8 bases; nucleotides not matched to a gene: 9. CDR3 sequence (DNA): TGTGCCAGCAGCTTAGGGGCGGCGGGAGGGCGATATGAGCAGTTCTTC. Its protein is CASSLGAAGGRYEQFF.

V and J are TRBV30 and TRBJ2-1, with 8 positions matching TRBD2. From germline, CDR1 is GTSNPN and CDR2 SVGIG (reference sequence). This CDR3 is 14 amino acids long. The junction had 6 bases not matched to a gene; V was cut back by 2 bases and J by 6 bases. The DNA of the CDR3 is TGTGCCTGGAGTAGAGGCCTAGCGGGCAATGAGCAGTTCTTC. It is translated as CAWSRGLAGNEQFF.

The rearrangement uses TRBV30 and TRBJ2-2, with D maybe TRBD2 (5 bases). V was cut by 0 bases and J by 0 bases, with 8 bases left in between. The CDR3 sequence is 15 residues long. The germline gives CDR1 GTSNPN, CDR2 SVGIG (reference sequence). The CDR3 coding sequence is TGTGCCTGGAGTGTTAGAGCGGCGAACACCGGGGAGCTGTTTTTT. Translation gives CAWSVRAANTGELFF.

This clone appeared a few times. CDR3 region: CAGTGVFGYTF. The DNA of the CDR3 is TGTGCCGGAACAGGGGTTTTTGGCTACACCTTC. The chain uses TRBV30 and TRBJ1-2, with TRBD1 matching over 7 bases. V dropped 8 bases and J dropped 7; count of bases not matched to a gene: 7. The germline V gene has CDR1 GTSNPN and CDR2 SVGIG (reference sequence). The length of the CDR3 is 11 residues.